These T cell receptor beta chains were read from a single sample in a study of shared clonotypes between healthy human individuals. Here immunoSEQ multiplex PCR was the method, and the copy in TCRdb shows in-frame clones only, minus some. Of about 2.1 million clones in the sample, about 93% were seen once. The specimen sequenced was naive CD8+ T cells from PBMCs. The origin of the receptors is a man younger than 35 in good health. Some clones in this sample may be carry-over from other donors' samples. Each CDR3 is given with its conserved first and last residue. D genes are given only for firm matches. Size tells how often a clone was seen (once, few, many) or the class of an expanded clone, and some rows leave it out.

J,size,V,D,CDR3,DNA
TRBJ2-7,NA,TRBV10-1,NA,CASSETGSFYEQYF,TGCGCCAGCAGTGAGACGGGAAGCTTCTACGAGCAGTACTTC
TRBJ2-1,NA,TRBV10-1,NA,CASSEWDEQFF,TGCGCCAGCAGTGAGTGGGATGAGCAGTTCTTC
TRBJ1-1,NA,TRBV28,NA,CASSLGNTEAFF,TGTGCCAGCAGTTTAGGTAACACTGAAGCTTTCTTT
TRBJ2-7,NA,TRBV4-1,NA,CASSHGPSYEQYF,TGCGCCAGCAGCCACGGGCCCTCCTACGAGCAGTACTTC
TRBJ1-4,NA,TRBV6-6,TRBD1,CASSYDQGGKLFF,TGTGCCAGCAGTTACGACCAGGGGGGAAAACTGTTTTTT
TRBJ2-7,NA,TRBV28,NA,CASRRSWAISYEQYF,TGTGCCAGCAGGCGCAGTTGGGCCATTTCCTACGAGCAGTACTTC
TRBJ2-7,NA,TRBV5-4,NA,CASSLATGLGEQYF,TGTGCCAGCAGCTTGGCAACGGGCCTGGGGGAGCAGTACTTC
TRBJ2-7,once,TRBV11-3,NA,CASSLWADYEQYF,TGTGCCAGCAGCTTATGGGCAGACTACGAGCAGTACTTC
TRBJ2-7,NA,TRBV5-1,NA,CASSLEQGRVYEQYF,TGCGCCAGCAGCTTGGAACAGGGTAGGGTGTACGAGCAGTACTTC
TRBJ1-1,NA,TRBV18,NA,CASSPLDWVEAFF,TGTGCCAGCTCACCACTTGACTGGGTTGAAGCTTTCTTT
TRBJ1-5,NA,TRBV27,NA,CASSFLGDSNQPQHF,TGTGCCAGCAGTTTCTTGGGGGATAGCAATCAGCCCCAGCATTTT
TRBJ2-7,NA,TRBV4-1,NA,CASSRQGGLNYEQYF,TGCGCCAGCAGCCGTCAGGGGGGACTAAACTACGAGCAGTACTTC
TRBJ2-2,NA,TRBV27,TRBD2,CASKRASGIVGGTGELFF,TGTGCCAGCAAGCGGGCTAGCGGGATTGTTGGGGGGACCGGGGAGCTGTTTTTT
TRBJ1-1,NA,TRBV9,NA,CASSVDRMNTEAFF,TGTGCCAGCAGCGTAGATCGGATGAACACTGAAGCTTTCTTT
TRBJ2-7,NA,TRBV9,NA,CASSVATGAEQYF,TGTGCCAGCAGCGTAGCTACCGGGGCCGAGCAGTACTTC
TRBJ2-7,NA,TRBV13,NA,CASSSGPVVEQYF,TGTGCCAGCAGCTCGGGACCGGTCGTCGAGCAGTACTTC
TRBJ2-1,NA,TRBV10-2,NA,CASSEWSVGTSYNEQFF,TGCGCCAGCAGTGAGTGGAGTGTGGGGACCAGCTACAATGAGCAGTTCTTC
TRBJ2-6,NA,TRBV19,NA,CASGGANVLTF,TGTGCCAGTGGAGGGGCCAACGTCCTGACTTTC
TRBJ2-1,NA,TRBV7-2,NA,CASSLPSSYNEQFF,TGTGCCAGCAGCTTGCCGAGCTCCTACAATGAGCAGTTCTTC
TRBJ2-7,NA,TRBV27,TRBD2,CASSPLAGGPDEQYF,TGTGCCAGCAGTCCCTTAGCGGGAGGGCCCGACGAGCAGTACTTC